A single sample is the source of the 15 T cell receptor beta chains below, sequenced in a study of control samples from healthy donors and cancer patients. The assay was immunoSEQ multiplex PCR, and TCRdb's table has in-frame clones only and misses some. The sample lists about 100,000 clones, around 88% occurring once. The specimen was blood. Receptors were obtained from a man younger than 40 in good health.

The chain combines TRBV30 with TRBJ2-7; 8 bases map to TRBD1. Per germline, CDR1 GTSNPN and CDR2 SVGIG (reference sequence). Trimming at V came to 4 bases and at J to 2 bases, leaving 1 base not matched to a gene. The CDR3 covers 12 residues. The CDR3 loop reads CAWTGGPYEQYF. The CDR3 DNA follows: TGTGCCTGGACAGGGGGCCCCTACGAGCAGTACTTC.

The chain joins TRBV27 to TRBJ2-3; maybe TRBD1 (7 bases). Trimming cost V 4 bases and J 4 bases, with 15 bases left between them. Germline CDR1 and CDR2: MNHEY and SMNVEV (reference sequence). This CDR3 contains 15 residues. The CDR3 spells CASSWGQPGADTQYF. CDR3 bases: TGTGCCAGCAGTTGGGGACAGCCGGGGGCAGATACGCAGTATTTT.

The chain has TRBV19 and TRBJ2-1; no reliable D call. The CDR3 is 13 residues long. V was clipped by 1 base and J by 8 bases, with 9 bases between them. Per the germline V gene, CDR1 is LNHDA and CDR2 is SQIVND (reference sequence). This chain's CDR3 is CASSIGVSDEQFF. CDR3 coding DNA: TGTGCCAGTAGTATAGGGGTCTCGGATGAGCAGTTCTTC.

In its sample, this clone was seen once. The chain is built from TRBV6-5 and TRBJ1-3; tentatively, D is TRBD1 (5 bases). The CDR3 is made up of 11 amino acids. Germline V CDR1 and CDR2: MNHEY, SVGAGI. V lost 10 bases and J lost 7, with 11 bases in between. CDR3 sequence: CATGTRNTIYF. As DNA, the CDR3 is TGTGCCACCGGGACGAGGAACACCATATATTTT.

V gene TRBV15 combines with J gene TRBJ2-1; D is tentatively TRBD1 or TRBD2 (8 bases each). Germline values: CDR1 LNHNV, CDR2 YYDKDF (reference sequence). V was trimmed by 1 base and J by 2 bases, leaving 36 bases between them. CDR3 size: 24 residues. CDR3 in amino acids: CATSRGPDRGTVLAGTFTYNEQFF. CDR3 in DNA: TGTGCCACCAGCAGAGGCCCAGACAGGGGAACGGTGCTAGCGGGCACCTTCACCTACAATGAGCAGTTCTTC. The variable domain in full, with the rest retrieved from reference TRBV15 and TRBJ2-1, is DAMVIQNPRYQVTQFGKPVTLSCSQTLNHNVMYWYQQKSSQAPKLLFHYYDKDFNNEADTPDNFQSRRPNTSFCFLDIRSPGLGDTAMYLCATSRGPDRGTVLAGTFTYNEQFFGPGTRLTVL.

The chain carries TRBV5-8 and TRBJ1-3, with TRBD1 identical over 9 bases. Germline loops: CDR1 SGHTS, CDR2 YDEGEE. J gave up 3 bases and V 4 bases, and 11 bases lay outside the gene matches. CDR3 length equals 17 residues. The CDR3, as DNA: TGTGCCAGCAGCGCTGGGACAGGGAGATTCTATGGAAACACCATATATTTT. This gives the protein CASSAGTGRFYGNTIYF.

This clone was counted a single time. This chain links TRBV15 with TRBJ2-1; 8 nucleotides match TRBD2. The CDR3 is 17 amino acids. Germline V gives CDR1 LNHNV, CDR2 YYDKDF (reference sequence). Trimming at V came to 0 bases and at J to 2 bases, leaving 6 bases not matched to a gene. CDR3 DNA sequence: TGTGCCACCAGCAGAGATGGGAGCGGGAGTCCCTACAATGAGCAGTTCTTC. The encoded protein is CATSRDGSGSPYNEQFF.

The chain recombines TRBV5-4 with TRBJ2-7; D may correspond to TRBD1 or TRBD2 (6 bases each). In germline, CDR1 is SGHNT, CDR2 YYREEE (reference sequence). The CDR3 has 13 residues. Between the trimmed V and J ends, which lost 2 bases and 7 bases, there was a span of 13 bases. This chain's CDR3 is CASSFWGAEEQYF. The DNA of the CDR3 is TGTGCCAGCAGCTTTTGGGGGGCTGAAGAGCAGTACTTC.

This chain uses TRBV18 with TRBJ2-2, with TRBD1 identical over 8 bases. CDR3 length: 15 residues. The J segment lost 7 bases and the V segment lost 3 bases, leaving 7 bases of the junction unmatched. Per the germline V gene, CDR1 is KGHSH and CDR2 is LQKENI. The DNA of the CDR3 is TGTGCCAGCTCACCCTTGACAGGGGTAGTCGGGGAGCTGTTTTTT. Its protein is CASSPLTGVVGELFF.

Only one count was recorded for this clone. The chain employs TRBV19 and TRBJ2-3; the D gene could be TRBD1 or TRBD2 (5 bases each). Germline V gene lookup returns CDR1 LNHDA and CDR2 SQIVND (reference sequence). The CDR3 runs to 15 residues. V lost 8 bases and J 0 bases, leaving 15 bases between the germline ends. The CDR3 here is CASSKQRGSTDTQYF. The CDR3 nucleotides are TGTGCCAGTTCCAAGCAACGGGGCAGCACAGATACGCAGTATTTT.

This chain connects TRBV19 to TRBJ2-1; 7 bases are a match to TRBD2. Trimming took 3 bases from V and 12 from J; bases not matched to a gene: 17. Germline V gives CDR1 LNHDA, CDR2 SQIVND (reference sequence). The CDR3 is made up of 16 amino acids. CDR3 region: CASSIDSGPNTSGQFF. The CDR3 DNA reads TGTGCCAGTAGTATTGATAGCGGGCCAAACACTTCGGGGCAGTTCTTC.

In this sample, this clone turned up once. The rearrangement joins TRBV19 to TRBJ2-7, with D perhaps matching TRBD1 (7 bases). Germline CDR1 and CDR2: LNHDA and SQIVND (reference sequence). This CDR3 contains 14 residues. V was cut by 4 bases and J by 11 bases, with 21 bases left in between. The CDR3 here is CASSSRGTDSDEYF. CDR3 nucleotides: TGTGCCAGTAGTAGCCGGGGGACAGACTCCGACGAGTACTTC.

V and J are TRBV9 and TRBJ2-5; D may match TRBD1 or TRBD2 (5 bases each). The V and J ends lost 7 bases and 2 bases respectively, with 15 bases between them. The germline V gene encodes CDR1 SGDLS and CDR2 YYNGEE. CDR3 length: 14 amino acids. The DNA of the CDR3 is TGTGCCAGCTCAGGCCCGGGGCAACAAGAGACCCAGTACTTC. It codes for CASSGPGQQETQYF.

The chain employs TRBV12-3 or TRBV12-4 and TRBJ2-1, with no clear D. The CDR3 is 13 residues long. V was clipped by 1 base and J by 3 bases, with 4 bases between them. The CDR3 spells CASSLDGYNEQFF. The DNA of the CDR3 is TGTGCCAGCAGTTTAGATGGCTACAATGAGCAGTTCTTC.

The genes are TRBV19 and TRBJ1-2, with unresolved D. Trimming shortened V by 11 bases and J by 2 bases, and 15 bases separated the two germline ends. This CDR3 comprises 13 residues. The germline gives CDR1 LNHDA, CDR2 SQIVND (reference sequence). CDR3 sequence: CAGSPLGNYGYTF. CDR3 nucleotides: TGTGCCGGATCTCCCTTGGGGAACTATGGCTACACCTTC.